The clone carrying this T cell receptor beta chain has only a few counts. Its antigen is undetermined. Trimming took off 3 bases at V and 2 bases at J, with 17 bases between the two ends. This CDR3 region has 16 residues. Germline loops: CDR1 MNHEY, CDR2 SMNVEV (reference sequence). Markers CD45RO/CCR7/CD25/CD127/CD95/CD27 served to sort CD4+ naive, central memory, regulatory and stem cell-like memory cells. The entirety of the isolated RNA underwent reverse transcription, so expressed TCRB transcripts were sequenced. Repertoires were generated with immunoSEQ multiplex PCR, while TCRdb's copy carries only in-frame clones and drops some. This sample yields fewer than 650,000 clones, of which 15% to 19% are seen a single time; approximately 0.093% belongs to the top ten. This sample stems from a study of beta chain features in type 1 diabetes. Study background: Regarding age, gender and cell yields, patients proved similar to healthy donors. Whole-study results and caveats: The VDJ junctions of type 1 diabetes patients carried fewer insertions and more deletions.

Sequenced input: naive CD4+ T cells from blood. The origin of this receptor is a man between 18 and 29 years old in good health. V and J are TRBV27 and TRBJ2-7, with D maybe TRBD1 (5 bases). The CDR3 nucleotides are TGTGCCAGCAGTTTCTCTGGAAACAGGCACACCTACGAGCAGTACTTC. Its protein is CASSFSGNRHTYEQYF.